These 27 T cell receptor beta chains originate from one sample sequenced in a study of OX40 agonist ivuxolimab in advanced cancers. The table came from immunoSEQ multiplex PCR; TCRdb's copy has only in-frame clones and leaves some out. The sample carries tens of thousands of clones, approximately 86% recorded once. The sequences come from CD4+ or CD8+ T cells sorted from blood, collected in a trial of the OX40 agonist ivuxolimab. The receptor source for this set is an adult with an advanced solid tumor such as melanoma, head and neck, liver or kidney cancer.

J is TRBJ2-1 and V is TRBV9; no firm D call. Trimming removed 3 bases from V and 2 bases from J, with 12 bases in between. From germline, CDR1 is SGDLS and CDR2 YYNGEE. This CDR3 is 15 amino acids long. The CDR3 DNA reads TGTGCCAGCAGCGGGGCCTCAATGGCCTACAATGAGCAGTTCTTC. Translating it yields CASSGASMAYNEQFF. The whole variable domain, remainder taken from reference TRBV9 and TRBJ2-1, is DSGVTQTPKHLITATGQRVTLRCSPRSGDLSVYWYQQSLDQGLQFLIQYYNGEERAKGNILERFSAQQFPDLHSELNLSSLELGDSALYFCASSGASMAYNEQFFGPGTRLTVL.

This clone was seen a single time. The J gene is TRBJ1-1, the V gene TRBV27, with D uncertain. In germline, CDR1 is MNHEY, CDR2 SMNVEV (reference sequence). The CDR3 spans 12 residues. Trimming pared 3 bases from V and 6 bases from J, leaving 8 bases between. Here the CDR3 reads CASSFAGSEAFF. CDR3 in DNA: TGTGCCAGCAGTTTCGCGGGGTCTGAAGCTTTCTTT.

V and J are TRBV6-5 and TRBJ2-2; D unclear. CDR1 is MNHEY and CDR2 is SVGAGI in the germline V gene. V dropped 0 bases and J dropped 4 bases, with 12 bases sitting between them. The CDR3 extends over 16 amino acids. This CDR3 reads CASSYSMARTTGELFF. Here the CDR3 DNA reads TGTGCCAGCAGTTACTCGATGGCAAGGACCACCGGGGAGCTGTTTTTT.

The chain recombines TRBV27 with TRBJ2-7; possibly TRBD2 for D (5 bases). This CDR3 comprises 11 residues. The germline V gene encodes CDR1 MNHEY and CDR2 SMNVEV (reference sequence). Trimming left V 10 bases short and J 2 bases short, with 9 bases between. The CDR3 DNA sequence: TGTGCCACCCGGGGTGCCTACGAGCAGTACGTC. Residues: CATRGAYEQYV.

This chain uses TRBV4-2 with TRBJ1-1; D remains unclear. Germline-derived CDR1 and CDR2 are LGHNA and YNFKEQ. This CDR3 comprises 11 residues. V was shortened by 1 base and J by 4 bases, with 1 base between the two germline ends. The CDR3 loop reads CASSQGTEAFF. The CDR3 DNA reads TGTGCCAGCAGCCAAGGCACTGAAGCTTTCTTT.

The table lists this clone with a few counts. V gene TRBV2 combines with J gene TRBJ2-3, with 8 bases aligning to TRBD1. With V trimmed by 8 bases and J by 2 bases, 3 bases remained unmatched. The CDR3 contains 13 residues. Germline V gene sequence: CDR1 SNHLY, CDR2 FYNNEI. CDR3 DNA sequence: TGTGCCAGCCAGGGGGCTAACACAGATACGCAGTATTTT. As protein: CASQGANTDTQYF. Full variable domain (missing parts from reference TRBV2 and TRBJ2-3): EPEVTQTPSHQVTQMGQEVILRCVPISNHLYFYWYRQILGQKVEFLVSFYNNEISEKSEIFDDQFSVERPDGSNFTLKIRSTKLEDSAMYFCASQGANTDTQYFGPGTRLTVL.

This chain connects TRBV7-2 to TRBJ2-7; perhaps TRBD1 as D (6 bases). In germline, CDR1 is SGHTA, CDR2 FQGNSA. This CDR3 is 14 amino acids long. The ends were cut back, 4 bases at V and 2 bases at J, with 12 bases in the middle. CDR3 sequence reads: CASSSPGATYEQYF. CDR3 bases: TGTGCCAGCAGCTCCCCAGGGGCAACCTACGAGCAGTACTTC.

The V call is TRBV28, the J call TRBJ2-3; D gene unclear. The CDR3 has 16 residues. CDR1 and CDR2 from the germline V gene are MDHEN and SYDVKM. Trimming shortened V by 3 bases and J by 0 bases, and 13 bases separated the two germline ends. This CDR3 is CASSFPPWGSTDTQYF. The DNA for the CDR3 is TGTGCCAGCAGTTTCCCACCTTGGGGTAGCACAGATACGCAGTATTTT.

In this sample, this clone turned up a few times. The chain combines TRBV6-5 with TRBJ2-5; no reliable D call. Germline V gene sequence: CDR1 MNHEY, CDR2 SVGAGI. This CDR3 is 15 amino acids long. V lost 2 bases and J 1 base, leaving 11 bases between the germline ends. CDR3 residues: CASSYMSAAQETQYF. DNA for the CDR3: TGTGCCAGCAGTTACATGTCGGCAGCCCAAGAGACCCAGTACTTC.

The chain links TRBV6-1 to TRBJ2-7; no clear D gene. The CDR3 contains 16 residues. V gave up 1 base and J gave up 0 bases, with 13 bases separating them. CDR1 MNHNS and CDR2 SASEGT come from the germline V gene. The CDR3 nucleotides read TGTGCCAGCAGTGAAGACGTAGGCGATAGCTCCTACGAGCAGTACGTC. Protein product: CASSEDVGDSSYEQYV.

This clone appeared a few times. This chain joins TRBV7-9 and TRBJ1-4; D gene ambiguous. Trimming removed 4 bases from V and 8 bases from J, with 17 bases in between. The germline V gene has CDR1 SEHNR and CDR2 FQNEAQ (reference sequence). This CDR3 spans 15 amino acids. The CDR3, as DNA: TGTGCCAGCAGCTCCCTGGGAGGGTTAGAAGAAAAACTGTTTTTT. Its protein product is CASSSLGGLEEKLFF.

The rearrangement uses TRBV2 and TRBJ2-3; 10 bases line up with TRBD2. CDR1 and CDR2 (germline): SNHLY, FYNNEI. The V segment lost 6 bases and the J segment 0 bases; nucleotides outside the gene matches: 6. CDR3 length: 16 residues. The CDR3 coding sequence is TGTGCCAGCAGGGCTACTAGCGGGGCAAGCACAGATACGCAGTATTTT. Amino acids: CASRATSGASTDTQYF.

V gene TRBV5-4 combines with J gene TRBJ1-4, with TRBD1 as a possible D gene (5 bases). Trimming pared 4 bases from V and 0 bases from J, leaving 10 bases between. Germline CDR1 SGHNT, CDR2 YYREEE (reference sequence). The CDR3 has 15 amino acids. DNA for the CDR3: TGTGCCAGCAGCCAAGAACAGGCAACTAATGAAAAACTGTTTTTT. The encoded protein is CASSQEQATNEKLFF.

The chain combines TRBV10-3 with TRBJ2-3; D assignment may be TRBD1 or TRBD2 (6 bases each). Trimming shortened V by 2 bases and J by 1 base, and 16 bases separated the two germline ends. This CDR3 has 17 residues. Germline V gene lookup returns CDR1 ENHRY and CDR2 SYGVKD. The CDR3 DNA is TGTGCCATCAGTGAGCCTTCGGGGGCGGGTGGCACAGATACGCAGTATTTT. It specifies CAISEPSGAGGTDTQYF.

J is TRBJ2-1 and V is TRBV5-1; tentative D call: TRBD1 (5 bases). Trimming took off 4 bases at V and 1 base at J, with 12 bases between the two ends. CDR1 and CDR2 (germline): SGHRS, YFSETQ. The CDR3 runs 15 residues. The CDR3 region has the DNA TGCGCCAGCAGCCCGCAGGGCCTTTCCTACAATGAGCAGTTCTTC. Protein product: CASSPQGLSYNEQFF.

This chain links TRBV2 with TRBJ1-2, with D hard to call. Germline V gene data show CDR1 as SNHLY and CDR2 as FYNNEI. With 3 bases removed from V and 8 bases from J, the gap between germline ends came to 16 bases. The CDR3 extends over 14 amino acids. The DNA for the CDR3 is TGTGCCAGCAGTGAGGTCGGCTGGACTTGGGGCTACACCTTC. Protein sequence: CASSEVGWTWGYTF. The entire variable domain, with the rest obtained from reference TRBV2 and TRBJ1-2, is as follows: EPEVTQTPSHQVTQMGQEVILRCVPISNHLYFYWYRQILGQKVEFLVSFYNNEISEKSEIFDDQFSVERPDGSNFTLKIRSTKLEDSAMYFCASSEVGWTWGYTFGSGTRLTVV.

The rearrangement joins TRBV29-1 to TRBJ2-7, with 11 positions matching TRBD2. CDR3 length: 13 residues. V was clipped by 6 bases and J by 0 bases; unmatched bases: 1. Germline CDR1 and CDR2: SQVTM and ANQGSEA. The CDR3 DNA reads as TGCAGCGTACTAGCGGGGGACTCCTACGAGCAGTACTTC. It is translated as CSVLAGDSYEQYF.

The chain uses TRBV29-1 and TRBJ2-2; 13 nucleotides agree with TRBD2. Per the germline V gene, CDR1 is SQVTM and CDR2 is ANQGSEA. Unmatched junction bases numbered 8, after V lost 3 bases and J lost 10 bases. The CDR3 sequence is 15 residues long. The DNA for the CDR3 is TGCAGCGTTGACGTAGGACTAGCGGGAGTGTCGGAGCTGTTTTTT. Translation gives CSVDVGLAGVSELFF.

This CDR3 is CASSQEVETDYGYTF. The DNA of the CDR3 is TGCGCCAGCAGCCAAGAAGTTGAAACTGATTATGGCTACACCTTC. The genes are TRBV4-1 and TRBJ1-2; D is undetermined. Germline CDR1 reads MGHRA; CDR2 reads YSYEKL. V was shortened by 0 bases and J by 5 bases, with 13 bases between the two germline ends. This CDR3 is 15 amino acids long.

The chain combines TRBV30 with TRBJ2-7, with TRBD2 identical over 16 bases. This CDR3 contains 16 residues. V shed 2 bases, J shed 8 bases, and the junction held 9 bases outside the gene matches. Germline CDR1 GTSNPN, CDR2 SVGIG (reference sequence). In DNA form, the CDR3 reads TGTGCCTGGAGTACCCCGGGACTAGCGGGAGGGTCTCAGCAGTACTTC. Amino acids: CAWSTPGLAGGSQQYF.

The table lists this clone with a count of one. The chain carries TRBV28 and TRBJ1-1; D call uncertain. The germline V gene encodes CDR1 MDHEN and CDR2 SYDVKM. Trimming cost V 6 bases and J 5 bases, with 13 bases left between them. This CDR3 has 13 residues. The CDR3 DNA is TGTGCCAGCAGCCTGGGGAGGGTGACTGAAGCTTTCTTT. It translates to CASSLGRVTEAFF.

The chain has TRBV5-5 and TRBJ2-2, with a weak D call TRBD1 (5 bases). Trimming removed 0 bases from V and 6 bases from J, with 24 bases in between. This CDR3 comprises 19 residues. The germline gives CDR1 SGHKS, CDR2 YYEKEE (reference sequence). CDR3 bases: TGTGCCAGCAGCTTGGAAACCAAGCTTCGCAGGGATTTGCCCGGGGAGCTGTTTTTT. This encodes CASSLETKLRRDLPGELFF.

CDR3 amino acids: CASSLNRATEAFF. The DNA of the CDR3 is TGTGCCAGCAGCTTAAACCGGGCCACTGAAGCTTTCTTT. The J gene is TRBJ1-1, the V gene TRBV7-9, with unresolved D. V was shortened by 2 bases and J by 4 bases, with 8 bases between the two germline ends. Germline CDR1 and CDR2: SEHNR and FQNEAQ (reference sequence). The CDR3 sequence is 13 residues long.

This clone was observed once. The chain recombines TRBV20-1 with TRBJ2-5, with unresolved D. The CDR3 sequence is 10 residues long. In germline, CDR1 is DFQATT, CDR2 SNEGSKA (reference sequence). Trimming pared 2 bases from V and 3 bases from J, leaving 1 base between. The CDR3 loop is CSARKETQYF. CDR3 nucleotide sequence: TGCAGTGCTAGAAAAGAGACCCAGTACTTC.

The count of this clone is one. This chain connects TRBV13 to TRBJ1-2; D unclear. The V end lost 0 bases, the J end lost 7 bases, and 21 bases lay between the germline ends. The germline V gene has CDR1 PRHDT and CDR2 FYEKMQ (reference sequence). The CDR3 spans 17 residues. CDR3 loop: CASSLGNDHGLGGGYTF. CDR3 DNA sequence: TGTGCCAGCAGCTTAGGAAACGACCACGGGTTGGGTGGTGGCTACACCTTC. The full variable domain, with the rest looked up from reference TRBV13 and TRBJ1-2, is AAGVIQSPRHLIKEKRETATLKCYPIPRHDTVYWYQQGPGQDPQFLISFYEKMQSDKGSIPDRFSAQQFSDYHSELNMSSLELGDSALYFCASSLGNDHGLGGGYTFGSGTRLTVV.

This chain uses TRBV5-1 with TRBJ1-5; tentative D call: TRBD1 (5 bases). Germline V gives CDR1 SGHRS, CDR2 YFSETQ. Trimming took 1 base from V and 5 from J, leaving 13 bases between them. CDR3 length: 15 amino acids. The CDR3, as DNA: TGCGCCAGCAGCTTGCAGGGCTGGAATGATCAGCCCCAGCATTTT. This translates into CASSLQGWNDQPQHF.

The V and J genes are TRBV7-6 and TRBJ1-1, with unresolved D. V was shortened by 5 bases and J by 4 bases, with 11 bases between the two germline ends. Germline V CDR1 and CDR2: SGHVS, FNYEAQ. CDR3 length: 13 residues. The chain's CDR3 is CASSLPAGTEAFF. CDR3 nucleotides: TGTGCCAGCAGCCTCCCGGCCGGCACTGAAGCTTTCTTT. The full variable domain, with the rest looked up from reference TRBV7-6 and TRBJ1-1, is GAGVSQSPRYKVTKRGQDVALRCDPISGHVSLYWYRQALGQGPEFLTYFNYEAQQDKSGLPNDRFSAERPEGSISTLTIQRTEQRDSAMYRCASSLPAGTEAFFGQGTRLTVV.